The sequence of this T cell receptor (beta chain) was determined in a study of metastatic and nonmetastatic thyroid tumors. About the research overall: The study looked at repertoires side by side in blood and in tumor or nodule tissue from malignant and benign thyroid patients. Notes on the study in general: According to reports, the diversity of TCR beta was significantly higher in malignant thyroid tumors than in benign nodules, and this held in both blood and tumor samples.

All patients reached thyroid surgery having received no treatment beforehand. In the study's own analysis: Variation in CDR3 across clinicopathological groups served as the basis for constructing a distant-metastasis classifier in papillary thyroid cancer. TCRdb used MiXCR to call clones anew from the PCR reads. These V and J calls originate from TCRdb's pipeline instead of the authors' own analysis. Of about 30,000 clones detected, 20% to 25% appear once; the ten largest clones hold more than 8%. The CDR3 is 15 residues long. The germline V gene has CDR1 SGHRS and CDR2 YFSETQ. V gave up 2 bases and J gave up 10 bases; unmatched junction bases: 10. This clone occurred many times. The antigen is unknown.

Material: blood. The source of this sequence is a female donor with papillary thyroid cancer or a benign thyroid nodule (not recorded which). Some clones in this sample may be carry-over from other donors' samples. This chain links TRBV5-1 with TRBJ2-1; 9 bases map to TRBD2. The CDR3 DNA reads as TGCGCCAGCAGCTTTGGGCGGGAGGGCCTTGGGGAGCAGTTCTTC. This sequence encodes CASSFGREGLGEQFF.